This record looks at one T cell receptor (beta chain) sequence and its context. The target of this receptor is not known. Base qualities are not recorded, but no much larger clone differs from it by a single base. The data originate from a study of CXCR4 blockade with PD-1 therapy in pancreatic cancer (dated by TCRdb to about 2019). At the level of the whole study: The study analyzed resected pancreatic ductal adenocarcinoma using multiplex immunohistochemistry and TCRbeta immunosequencing, along with ex vivo slice culture to test PD-1 and CXCR4 blockade. Two geographically distinct regions were TCR-sequenced from each of about six tumors to assess intratumoral heterogeneity. Broader findings and caveats from the paper: Because only TCRbeta chains were sequenced, true antigen-specificity overlap among convergent dominant clones remained unconfirmed while awaiting paired alpha-beta single-cell sequencing. Although tumors showed clonal expansion, with a mean productive clonality of about 0.15 compared with around 0.05 in healthy blood, clonality was not correlated with survival. A strong correlation was found between the frequency of an amino acid clone and the number of distinct nucleotide rearrangements encoding that clone, which suggests convergent selection driven by common tumor antigens.

The archived tumor blocks were obtained from patients to whom no neoadjuvant therapy had been administered before resection. In the preserved-tissue arm, the study used approximately 30 surgical resection samples taken from 20 to 25 pancreatic ductal adenocarcinoma patients who had not previously been treated. For the resection arm, DNA was extracted from ten 5-micron curls of FFPE tumor adjacent to the multiplex immunohistochemistry slide. TCRbeta CDR3 regions were immunosequenced from extracted DNA using the immunoSEQ Assay at Adaptive Biotechnologies. As for the authors' bioinformatics: To measure the absolute abundance of each unique TCRbeta CDR3, the sequences were collapsed and filtered. Clonality was calculated as 1 minus Pielou's evenness, using only productive in-frame rearrangements. Regional overlap was measured by following the top 100 nucleotide rearrangements across paired samples, and the Morisita index was used to compare paired samples with unrelated samples. The immunoSEQ Rearrangement Details tool was used to assess whether nucleotide rearrangements converged onto identical amino acid sequences. TCRdb mirrors the immuneACCESS table, restricted to in-frame sequences. Some clones are absent from its copies; in checked studies, under half trace to an unresolved V gene, and the reason for the others is unknown. V, J and clone size were drawn from that table, and D and trimming were deduced from the DNA. This sample has about 17,000 clones in its table, and approximately 72% of those were observed once. The leading ten clones occupy around 6.1% of the sample.

Sequencing input: tumor tissue. The receptor was isolated from a human donor with pancreatic ductal adenocarcinoma.

CDR3 sequence: CASSYAGEKLFF. The DNA sequence is TGTGCCAGCAGTTACGCGGGCGAAAAACTGTTTTTT. Rearrangement joined TRBV6-8 to TRBJ1-4; the D gene cannot be named for sure. The germline V gene encodes CDR1 MNHGY and CDR2 SAAAGT. Including the terminal cysteine and phenylalanine, the CDR3 comprises 12 residues. Only CDR3 DNA remains: 36 bases, in frame from the first base. V gives up 2 bases and J gives up 8 bases, and the segment between their germline ends measures 6 bases.